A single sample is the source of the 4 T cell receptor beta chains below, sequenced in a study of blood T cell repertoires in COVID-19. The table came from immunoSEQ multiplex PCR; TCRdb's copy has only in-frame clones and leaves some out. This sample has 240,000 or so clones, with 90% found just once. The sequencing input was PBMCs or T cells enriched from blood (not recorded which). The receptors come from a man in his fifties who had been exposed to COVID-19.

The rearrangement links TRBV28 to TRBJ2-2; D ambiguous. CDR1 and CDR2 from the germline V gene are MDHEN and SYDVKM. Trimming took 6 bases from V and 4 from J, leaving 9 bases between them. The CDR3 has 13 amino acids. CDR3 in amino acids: CASSPRSTGELFF. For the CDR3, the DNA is TGTGCCAGCAGCCCGAGGAGCACCGGGGAGCTGTTTTTT. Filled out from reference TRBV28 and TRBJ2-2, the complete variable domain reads DVKVTQSSRYLVKRTGEKVFLECVQDMDHENMFWYRQDPGLGLRLIYFSYDVKMKEKGDIPEGYSVSREKKERFSLILESASTNQTSMYLCASSPRSTGELFFGEGSRLTVL.

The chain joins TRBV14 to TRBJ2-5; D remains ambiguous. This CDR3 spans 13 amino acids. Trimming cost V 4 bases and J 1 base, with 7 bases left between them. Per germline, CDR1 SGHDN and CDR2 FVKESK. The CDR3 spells CASSLLGQETQYF. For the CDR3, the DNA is TGTGCCAGCAGCCTTCTCGGCCAAGAGACCCAGTACTTC.

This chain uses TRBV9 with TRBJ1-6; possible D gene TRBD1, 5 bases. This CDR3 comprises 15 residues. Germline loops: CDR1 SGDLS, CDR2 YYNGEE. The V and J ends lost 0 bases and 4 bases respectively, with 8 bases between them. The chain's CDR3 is CASSVGQTYNSPLHF. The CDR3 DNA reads TGTGCCAGCAGCGTAGGACAGACTTATAATTCACCCCTCCACTTT.

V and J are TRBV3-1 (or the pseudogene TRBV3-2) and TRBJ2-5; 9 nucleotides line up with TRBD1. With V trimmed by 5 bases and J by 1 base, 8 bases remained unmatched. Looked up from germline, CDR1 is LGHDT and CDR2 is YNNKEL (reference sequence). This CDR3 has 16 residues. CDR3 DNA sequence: TGTGCCAGCAGCAACCGGGACAGGGACGTCCAAGAGACCCAGTACTTC. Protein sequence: CASSNRDRDVQETQYF.